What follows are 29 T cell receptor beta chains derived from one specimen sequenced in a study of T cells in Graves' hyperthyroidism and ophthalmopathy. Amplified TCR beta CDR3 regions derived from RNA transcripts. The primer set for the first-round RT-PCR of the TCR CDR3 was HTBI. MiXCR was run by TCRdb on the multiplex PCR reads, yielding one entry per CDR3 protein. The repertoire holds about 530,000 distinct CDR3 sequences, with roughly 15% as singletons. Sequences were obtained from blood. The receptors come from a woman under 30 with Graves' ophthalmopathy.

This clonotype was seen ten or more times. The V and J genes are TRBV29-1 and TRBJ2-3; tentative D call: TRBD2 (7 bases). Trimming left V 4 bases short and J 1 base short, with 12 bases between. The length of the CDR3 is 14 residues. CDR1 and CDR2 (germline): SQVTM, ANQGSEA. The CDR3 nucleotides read TGCAGCGTTGGAGGGGGGGCCGGCACAGATACGCAGTATTTT. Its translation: CSVGGGAGTDTQYF.

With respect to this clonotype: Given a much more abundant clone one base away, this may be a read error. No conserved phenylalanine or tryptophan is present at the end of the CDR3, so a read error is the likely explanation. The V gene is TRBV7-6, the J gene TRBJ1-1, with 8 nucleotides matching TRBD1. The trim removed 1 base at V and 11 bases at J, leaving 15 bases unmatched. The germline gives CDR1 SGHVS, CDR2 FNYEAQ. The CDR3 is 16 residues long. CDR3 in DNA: TGTGCCAGCAGCTTAGTTGGTACGGACAGGGATCTGATGGCTTTCCTT. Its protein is CASSLVGTDRDLMAFL.

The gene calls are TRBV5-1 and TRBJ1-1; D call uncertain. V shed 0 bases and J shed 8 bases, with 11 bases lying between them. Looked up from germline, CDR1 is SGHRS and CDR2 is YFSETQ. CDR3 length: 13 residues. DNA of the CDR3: TGCGCCAGCAGCTTGGCGGAGTTCACCGAAGCTTTCTTT. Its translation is CASSLAEFTEAFF.

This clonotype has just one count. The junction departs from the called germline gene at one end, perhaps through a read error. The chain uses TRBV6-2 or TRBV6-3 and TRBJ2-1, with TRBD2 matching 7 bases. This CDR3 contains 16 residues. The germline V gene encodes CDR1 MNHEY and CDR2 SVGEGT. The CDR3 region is CASSGLGRGTYSEQFF. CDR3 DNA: TGTGCCAGCAGCGGACTCGGGCGGGGGACCTACAGTGAGCAGTTCTTC.

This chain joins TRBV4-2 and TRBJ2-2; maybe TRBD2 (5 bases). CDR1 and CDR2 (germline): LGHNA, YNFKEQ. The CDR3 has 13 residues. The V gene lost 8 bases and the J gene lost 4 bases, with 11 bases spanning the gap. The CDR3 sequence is CASPLSGTGELFF. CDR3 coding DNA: TGTGCCAGCCCCCTCAGCGGCACCGGGGAGCTGTTTTTT.

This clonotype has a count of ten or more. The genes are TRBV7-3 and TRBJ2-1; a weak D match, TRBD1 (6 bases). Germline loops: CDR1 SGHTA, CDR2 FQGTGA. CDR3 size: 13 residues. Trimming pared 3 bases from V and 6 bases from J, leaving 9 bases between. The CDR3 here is CASSFGRGNEQFF. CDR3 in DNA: TGTGCCAGCAGCTTCGGCAGGGGCAATGAGCAGTTCTTC.

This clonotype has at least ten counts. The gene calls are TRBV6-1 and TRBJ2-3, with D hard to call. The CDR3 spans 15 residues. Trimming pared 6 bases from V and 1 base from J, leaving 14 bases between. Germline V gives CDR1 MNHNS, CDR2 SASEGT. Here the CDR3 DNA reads TGTGCCAGCAGAGGAACGGTCGTAGGCACAGATACGCAGTATTTT. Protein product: CASRGTVVGTDTQYF.

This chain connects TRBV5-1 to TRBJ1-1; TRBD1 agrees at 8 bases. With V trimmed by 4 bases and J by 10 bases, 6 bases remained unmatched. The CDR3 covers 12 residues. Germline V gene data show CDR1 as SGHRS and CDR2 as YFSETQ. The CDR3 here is CASSLGQGGAFF. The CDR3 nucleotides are TGCGCCAGCAGCCTAGGACAGGGCGGAGCTTTCTTT.

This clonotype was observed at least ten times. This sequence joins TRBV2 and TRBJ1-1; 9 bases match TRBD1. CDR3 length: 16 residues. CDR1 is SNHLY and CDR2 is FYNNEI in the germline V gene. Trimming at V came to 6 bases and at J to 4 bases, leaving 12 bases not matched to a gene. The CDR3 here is CASSDSDRGGSTEAFF. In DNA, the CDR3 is TGTGCCAGCAGCGACTCCGACAGGGGGGGTTCCACTGAAGCTTTCTTT.

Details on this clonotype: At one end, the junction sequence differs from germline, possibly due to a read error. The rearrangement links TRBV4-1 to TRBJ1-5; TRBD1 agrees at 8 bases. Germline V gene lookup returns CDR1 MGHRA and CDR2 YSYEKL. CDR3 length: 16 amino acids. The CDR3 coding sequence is TGCGCCAGCAGCCAAGATGGGGACAGGAGCAATCGGCCCCAGCATTTT. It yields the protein CASSQDGDRSNRPQHF.

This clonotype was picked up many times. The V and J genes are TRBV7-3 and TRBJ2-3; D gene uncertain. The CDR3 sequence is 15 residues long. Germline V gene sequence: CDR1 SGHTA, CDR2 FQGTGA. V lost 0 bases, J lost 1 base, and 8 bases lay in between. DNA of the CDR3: TGTGCCAGCAGCTTAACGCTGACGCGCACAGATACGCAGTATTTT. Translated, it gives CASSLTLTRTDTQYF. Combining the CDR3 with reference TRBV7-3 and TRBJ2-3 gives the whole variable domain GAGVSQTPSNKVTEKGKYVELRCDPISGHTALYWYRQSLGQGPEFLIYFQGTGAADDSGLPNDRFFAVRPEGSVSTLKIQRTERGDSAVYLCASSLTLTRTDTQYFGPGTRLTVL.

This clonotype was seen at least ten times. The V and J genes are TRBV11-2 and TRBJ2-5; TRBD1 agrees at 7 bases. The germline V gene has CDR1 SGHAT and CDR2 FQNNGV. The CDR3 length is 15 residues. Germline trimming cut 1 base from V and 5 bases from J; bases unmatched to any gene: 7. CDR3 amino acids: CASSLVRDSPETQYF. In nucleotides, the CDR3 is TGTGCCAGCAGCTTAGTTCGGGACAGCCCGGAGACCCAGTACTTC.

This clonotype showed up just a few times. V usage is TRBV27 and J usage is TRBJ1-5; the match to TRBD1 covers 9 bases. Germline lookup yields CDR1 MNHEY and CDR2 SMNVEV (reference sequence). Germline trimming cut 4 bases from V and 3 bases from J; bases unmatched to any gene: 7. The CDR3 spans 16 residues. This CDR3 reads CASSSTGQGFNQPQHF. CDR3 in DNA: TGTGCCAGCAGTTCCACGGGACAGGGTTTCAATCAGCCCCAGCATTTT.

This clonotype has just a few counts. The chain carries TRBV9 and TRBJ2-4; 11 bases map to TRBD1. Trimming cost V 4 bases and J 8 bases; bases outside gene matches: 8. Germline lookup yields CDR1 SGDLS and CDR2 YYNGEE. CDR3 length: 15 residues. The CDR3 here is CASSSQGQGVDIQYF. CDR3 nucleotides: TGTGCCAGCAGCTCCCAGGGACAGGGGGTGGACATTCAGTACTTC.

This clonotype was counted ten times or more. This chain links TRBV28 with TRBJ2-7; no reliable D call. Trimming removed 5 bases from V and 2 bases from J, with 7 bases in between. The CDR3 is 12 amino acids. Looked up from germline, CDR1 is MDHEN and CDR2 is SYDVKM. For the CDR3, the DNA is TGTGCCAGCAGTCCAAGCCCCTACGAGCAGTACTTC. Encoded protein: CASSPSPYEQYF.

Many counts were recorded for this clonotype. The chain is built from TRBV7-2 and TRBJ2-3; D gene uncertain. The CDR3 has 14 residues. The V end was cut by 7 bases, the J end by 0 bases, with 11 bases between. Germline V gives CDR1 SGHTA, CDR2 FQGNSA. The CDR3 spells CASTSPASTDTQYF. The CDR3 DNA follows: TGTGCCAGCACCTCCCCGGCGAGCACAGATACGCAGTATTTT. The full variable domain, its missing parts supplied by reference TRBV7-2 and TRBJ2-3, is GAGVSQSPSNKVTEKGKDVELRCDPISGHTALYWYRQSLGQGLEFLIYFQGNSAPDKSGLPSDRFSAERTGGSVSTLTIQRTQQEDSAVYLCASTSPASTDTQYFGPGTRLTVL.

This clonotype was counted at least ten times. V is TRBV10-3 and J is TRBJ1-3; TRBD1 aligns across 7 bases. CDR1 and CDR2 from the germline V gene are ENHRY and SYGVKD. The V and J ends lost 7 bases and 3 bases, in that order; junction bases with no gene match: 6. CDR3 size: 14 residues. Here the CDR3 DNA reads TGTGCCATCAAGGGGGCATCGATTGGAAACACCATATATTTT. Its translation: CAIKGASIGNTIYF.

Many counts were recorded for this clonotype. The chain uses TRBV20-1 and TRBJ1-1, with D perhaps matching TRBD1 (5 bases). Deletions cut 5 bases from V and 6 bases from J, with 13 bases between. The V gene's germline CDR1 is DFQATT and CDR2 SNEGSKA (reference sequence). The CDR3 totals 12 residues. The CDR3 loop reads CSALPGRPEAFF. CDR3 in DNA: TGCAGTGCTCTTCCAGGGAGACCTGAAGCTTTCTTT.

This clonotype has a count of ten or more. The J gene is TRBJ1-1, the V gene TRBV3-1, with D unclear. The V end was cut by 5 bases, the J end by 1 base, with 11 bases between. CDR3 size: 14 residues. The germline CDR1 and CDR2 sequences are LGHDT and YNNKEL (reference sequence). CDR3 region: CASSAGISNTEAFF. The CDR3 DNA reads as TGTGCCAGCAGCGCCGGGATCTCGAACACTGAAGCTTTCTTT.

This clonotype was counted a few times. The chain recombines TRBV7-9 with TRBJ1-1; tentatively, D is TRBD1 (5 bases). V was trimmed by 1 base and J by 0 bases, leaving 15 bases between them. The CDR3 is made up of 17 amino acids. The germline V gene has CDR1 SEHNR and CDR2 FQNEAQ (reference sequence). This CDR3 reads CASSLGGQKGMNTEAFF. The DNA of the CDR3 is TGTGCCAGCAGCTTAGGGGGCCAGAAAGGGATGAACACTGAAGCTTTCTTT.

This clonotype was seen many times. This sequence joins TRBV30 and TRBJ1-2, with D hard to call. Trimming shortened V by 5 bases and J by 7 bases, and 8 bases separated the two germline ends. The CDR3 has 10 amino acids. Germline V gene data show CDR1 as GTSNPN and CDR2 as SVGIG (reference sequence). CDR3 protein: CAWGDGGYTF. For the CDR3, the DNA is TGTGCCTGGGGAGACGGTGGCTACACCTTC.

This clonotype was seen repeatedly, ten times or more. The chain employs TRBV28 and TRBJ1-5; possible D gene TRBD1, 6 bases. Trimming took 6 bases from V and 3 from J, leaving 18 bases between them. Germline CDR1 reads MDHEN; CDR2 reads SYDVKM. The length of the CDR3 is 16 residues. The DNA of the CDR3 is TGTGCCAGCAGGGTACGGGACACTACCTTCAATCAGCCCCAGCATTTT. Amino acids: CASRVRDTTFNQPQHF.

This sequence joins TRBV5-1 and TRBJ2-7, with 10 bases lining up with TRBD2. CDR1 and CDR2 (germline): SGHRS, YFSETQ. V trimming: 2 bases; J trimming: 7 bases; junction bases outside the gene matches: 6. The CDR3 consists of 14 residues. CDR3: CASSFLAGVREQYF. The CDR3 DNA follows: TGCGCCAGCAGCTTCCTAGCGGGAGTCAGAGAGCAGTACTTC.

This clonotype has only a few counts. Here the CDR3 DNA reads TGCGCCAGCACCGACTCTCGGGAGTTCTATAATTCACCCCTCCACTTT. Translated, it gives CASTDSREFYNSPLHF. The chain uses TRBV5-1 and TRBJ1-6; the D is unclear. CDR1 and CDR2 (germline): SGHRS, YFSETQ. The V end was cut by 6 bases, the J end by 3 bases, with 16 bases between. The CDR3 totals 16 residues.

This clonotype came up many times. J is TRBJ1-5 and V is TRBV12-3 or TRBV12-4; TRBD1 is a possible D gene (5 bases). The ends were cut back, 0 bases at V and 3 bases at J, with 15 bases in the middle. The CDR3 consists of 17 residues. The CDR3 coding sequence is TGTGCCAGCAGTTTAGCGGGCAGGGCAGGATTCAATCAGCCCCAGCATTTT. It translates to CASSLAGRAGFNQPQHF.

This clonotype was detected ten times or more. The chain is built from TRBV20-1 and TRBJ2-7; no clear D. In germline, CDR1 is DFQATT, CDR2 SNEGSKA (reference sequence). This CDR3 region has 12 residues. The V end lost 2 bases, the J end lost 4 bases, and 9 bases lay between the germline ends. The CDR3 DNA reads TGCAGTGCTAGAAGTCTACTTTACGAGCAGTACTTC. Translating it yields CSARSLLYEQYF.

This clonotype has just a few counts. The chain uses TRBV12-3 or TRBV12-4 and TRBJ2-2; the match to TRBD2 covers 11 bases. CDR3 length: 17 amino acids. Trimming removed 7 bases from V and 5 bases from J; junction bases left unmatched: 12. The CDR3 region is CASTHYRLAGSTGELFF. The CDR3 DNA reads TGTGCCAGCACCCACTACCGACTAGCGGGATCAACCGGGGAGCTGTTTTTT.

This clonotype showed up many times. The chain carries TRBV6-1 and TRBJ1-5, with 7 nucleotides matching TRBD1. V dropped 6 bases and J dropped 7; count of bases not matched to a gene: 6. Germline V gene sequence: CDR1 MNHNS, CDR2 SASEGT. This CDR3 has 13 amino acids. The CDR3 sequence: CASRPTGLQPQHF. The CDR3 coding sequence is TGTGCCAGCAGACCGACAGGGTTACAGCCCCAGCATTTT.

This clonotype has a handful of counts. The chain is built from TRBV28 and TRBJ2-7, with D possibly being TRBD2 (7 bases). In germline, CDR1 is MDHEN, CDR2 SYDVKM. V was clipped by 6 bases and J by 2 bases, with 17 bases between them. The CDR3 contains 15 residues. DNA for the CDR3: TGTGCCAGCAGGGGGGGGGGCAGGGGTCCCTACGAGCAGTACTTC. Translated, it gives CASRGGGRGPYEQYF.